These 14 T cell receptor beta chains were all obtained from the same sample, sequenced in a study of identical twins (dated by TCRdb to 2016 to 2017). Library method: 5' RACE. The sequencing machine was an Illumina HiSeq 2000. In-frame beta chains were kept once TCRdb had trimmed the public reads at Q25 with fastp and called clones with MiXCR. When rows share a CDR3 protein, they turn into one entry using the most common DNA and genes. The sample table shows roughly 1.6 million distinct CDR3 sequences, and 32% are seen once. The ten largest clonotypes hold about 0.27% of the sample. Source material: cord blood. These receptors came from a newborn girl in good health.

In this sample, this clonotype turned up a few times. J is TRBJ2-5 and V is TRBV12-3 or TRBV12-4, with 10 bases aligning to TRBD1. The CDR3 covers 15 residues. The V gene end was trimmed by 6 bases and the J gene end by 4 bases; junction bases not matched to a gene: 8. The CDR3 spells CASRSPGQGRETQYF. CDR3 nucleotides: TGTGCCAGCAGATCGCCGGGACAGGGGAGAGAGACCCAGTACTTC.

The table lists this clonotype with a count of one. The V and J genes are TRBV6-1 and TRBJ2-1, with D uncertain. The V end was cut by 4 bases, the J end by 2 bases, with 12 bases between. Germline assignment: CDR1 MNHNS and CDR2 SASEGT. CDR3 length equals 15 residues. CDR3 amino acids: CASSGTRITYNEQFF. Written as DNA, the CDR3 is TGTGCCAGCAGTGGAACCCGAATTACCTACAATGAGCAGTTCTTC.

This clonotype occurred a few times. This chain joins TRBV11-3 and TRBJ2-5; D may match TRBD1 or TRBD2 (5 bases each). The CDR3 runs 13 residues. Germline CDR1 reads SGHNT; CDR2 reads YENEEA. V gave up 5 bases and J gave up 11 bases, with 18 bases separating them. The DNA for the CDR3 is TGTGCCAGCAGCCTTACCCGACAGACGGGGCAGTACTTC. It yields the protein CASSLTRQTGQYF.

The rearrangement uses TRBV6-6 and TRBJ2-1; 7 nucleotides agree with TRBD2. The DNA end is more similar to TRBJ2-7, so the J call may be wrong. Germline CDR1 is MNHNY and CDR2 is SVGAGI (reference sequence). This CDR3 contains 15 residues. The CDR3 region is CASSYGGEAYNEQYF. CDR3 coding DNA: TGTGCCAGCAGTTACGGGGGGGAGGCCTACAATGAGCAGTACTTC.

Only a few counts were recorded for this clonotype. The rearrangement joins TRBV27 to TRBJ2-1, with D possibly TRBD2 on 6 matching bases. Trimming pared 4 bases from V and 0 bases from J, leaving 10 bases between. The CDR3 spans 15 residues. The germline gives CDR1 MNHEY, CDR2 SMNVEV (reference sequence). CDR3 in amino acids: CASSSGLGSYNEQFF. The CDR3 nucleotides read TGTGCCAGCAGTTCGGGACTGGGCTCCTACAATGAGCAGTTCTTC.

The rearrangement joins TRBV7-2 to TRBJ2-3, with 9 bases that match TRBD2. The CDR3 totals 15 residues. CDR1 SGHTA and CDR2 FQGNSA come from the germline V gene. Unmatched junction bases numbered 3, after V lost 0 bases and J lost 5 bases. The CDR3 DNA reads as TGTGCCAGCAGCTTAGCTACTAGCGGGCGAGATACGCAGTATTTT. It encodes CASSLATSGRDTQYF.

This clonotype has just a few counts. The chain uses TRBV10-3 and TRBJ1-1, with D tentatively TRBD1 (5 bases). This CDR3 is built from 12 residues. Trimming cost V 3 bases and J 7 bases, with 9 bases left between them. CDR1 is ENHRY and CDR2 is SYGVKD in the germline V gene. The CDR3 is CAISEGDLEAFF. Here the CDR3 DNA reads TGTGCCATCAGTGAAGGGGACCTTGAAGCTTTCTTT.

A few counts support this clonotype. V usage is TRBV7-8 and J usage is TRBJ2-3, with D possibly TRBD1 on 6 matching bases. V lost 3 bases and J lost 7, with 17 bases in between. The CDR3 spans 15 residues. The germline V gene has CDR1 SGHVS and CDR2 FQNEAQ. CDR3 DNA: TGTGCCAGCAGCTTGGCCGGGACAAGGGTACATACGCAGTATTTT. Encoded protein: CASSLAGTRVHTQYF.

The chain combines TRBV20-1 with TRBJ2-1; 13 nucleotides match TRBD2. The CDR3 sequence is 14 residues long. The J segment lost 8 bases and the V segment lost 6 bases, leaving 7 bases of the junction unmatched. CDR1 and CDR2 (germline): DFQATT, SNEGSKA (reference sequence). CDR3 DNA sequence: TGCAGTGCGAGCGGGACTAGCGGGATGTATGAGCAGTTCTTC. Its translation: CSASGTSGMYEQFF.

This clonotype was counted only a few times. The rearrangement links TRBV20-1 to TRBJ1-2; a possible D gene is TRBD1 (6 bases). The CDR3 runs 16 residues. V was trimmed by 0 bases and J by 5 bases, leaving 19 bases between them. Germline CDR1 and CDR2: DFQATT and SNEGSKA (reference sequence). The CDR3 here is CSARDAEFRDKYGYTF. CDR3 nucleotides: TGCAGTGCTAGAGATGCAGAATTCCGGGACAAGTATGGCTACACCTTC.

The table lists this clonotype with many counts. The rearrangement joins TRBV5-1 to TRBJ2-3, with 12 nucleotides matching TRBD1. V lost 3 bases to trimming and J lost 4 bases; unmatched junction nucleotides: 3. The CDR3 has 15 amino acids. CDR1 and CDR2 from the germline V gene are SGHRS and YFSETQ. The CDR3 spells CASSSGTGGADTQYF. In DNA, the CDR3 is TGCGCCAGCAGCTCCGGGACAGGGGGCGCAGATACGCAGTATTTT.

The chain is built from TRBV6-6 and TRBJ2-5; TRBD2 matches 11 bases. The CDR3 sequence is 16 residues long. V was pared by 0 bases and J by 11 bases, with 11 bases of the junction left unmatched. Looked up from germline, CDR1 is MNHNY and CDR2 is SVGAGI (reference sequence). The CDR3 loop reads CASSYSILAGDHEQYF. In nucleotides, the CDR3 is TGTGCCAGCAGTTACTCGATACTAGCGGGAGATCATGAGCAGTACTTC.

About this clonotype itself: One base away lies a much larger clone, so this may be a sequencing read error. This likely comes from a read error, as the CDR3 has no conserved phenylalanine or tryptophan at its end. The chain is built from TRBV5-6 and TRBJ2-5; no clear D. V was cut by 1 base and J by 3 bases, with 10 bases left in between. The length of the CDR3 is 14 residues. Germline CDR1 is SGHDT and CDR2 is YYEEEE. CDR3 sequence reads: CASSLLEAEETQYL. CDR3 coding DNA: TGTGCCAGCAGCTTGCTGGAAGCCGAAGAGACCCAGTACTTA.

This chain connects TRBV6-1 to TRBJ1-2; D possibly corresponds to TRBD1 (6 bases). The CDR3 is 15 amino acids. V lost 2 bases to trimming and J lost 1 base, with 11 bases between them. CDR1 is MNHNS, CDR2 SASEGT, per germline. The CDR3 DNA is TGTGCCAGCAGTGAATTTCAGGGGCTTAACTATGGCTACACCTTC. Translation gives CASSEFQGLNYGYTF.